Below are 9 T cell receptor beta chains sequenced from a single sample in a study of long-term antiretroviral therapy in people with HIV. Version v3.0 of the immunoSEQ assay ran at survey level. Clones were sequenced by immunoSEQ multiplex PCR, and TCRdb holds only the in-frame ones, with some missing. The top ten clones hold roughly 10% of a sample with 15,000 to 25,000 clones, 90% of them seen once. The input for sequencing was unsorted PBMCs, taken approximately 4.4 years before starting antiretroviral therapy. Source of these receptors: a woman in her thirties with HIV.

For the CDR3, the DNA is TGCGCCAGCAGCCCTACCGGGCCCACAGATACGCAGTATTTT. The encoded protein is CASSPTGPTDTQYF. The chain is built from TRBV4-3 and TRBJ2-3; no reliable D call. Deletions cut 4 bases from V and 2 bases from J, with 10 bases between. Germline lookup yields CDR1 LGHNA and CDR2 YSLEER. The CDR3 consists of 14 residues.

The CDR3 spells CASSPPTGGSPGELFF. The CDR3 region has the DNA TGTGCCAGCTCACCACCGACGGGGGGCTCCCCCGGGGAGCTGTTTTTT. V and J are TRBV18 and TRBJ2-2, with D possibly being TRBD2 (7 bases). V lost 0 bases and J lost 6, with 14 bases in between. This CDR3 is 16 amino acids long. Germline CDR1 is KGHSH and CDR2 is LQKENI.

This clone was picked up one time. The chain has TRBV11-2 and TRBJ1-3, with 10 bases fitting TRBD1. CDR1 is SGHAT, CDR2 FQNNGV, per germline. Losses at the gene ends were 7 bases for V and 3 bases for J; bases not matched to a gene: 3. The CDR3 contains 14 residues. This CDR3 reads CASIGDRGGNTIYF. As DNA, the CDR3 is TGTGCCAGCATCGGGGACAGGGGTGGAAACACCATATATTTT.

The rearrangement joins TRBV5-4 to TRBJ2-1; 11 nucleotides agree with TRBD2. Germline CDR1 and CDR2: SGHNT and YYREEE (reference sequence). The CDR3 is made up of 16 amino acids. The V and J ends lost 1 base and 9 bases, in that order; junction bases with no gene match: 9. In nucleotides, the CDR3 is TGTGCCAGCAGCTTGTTGGTTAGCGGGGGGGCGGGTGAGCAGTTCTTC. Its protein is CASSLLVSGGAGEQFF.

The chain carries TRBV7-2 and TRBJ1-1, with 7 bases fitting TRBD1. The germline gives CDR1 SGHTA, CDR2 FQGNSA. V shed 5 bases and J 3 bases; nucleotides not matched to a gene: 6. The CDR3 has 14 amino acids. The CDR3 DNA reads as TGTGCCAGCAGCGCTATAACAGGGGACACTGAAGCTTTCTTT. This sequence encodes CASSAITGDTEAFF.

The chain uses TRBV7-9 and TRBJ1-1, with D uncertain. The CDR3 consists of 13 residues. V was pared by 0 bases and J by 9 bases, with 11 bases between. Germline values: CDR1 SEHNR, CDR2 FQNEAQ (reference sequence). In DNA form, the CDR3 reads TGTGCCAGCAGCTTAGCCACAGCATTGAAAGCTTTCTTT. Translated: CASSLATALKAFF.

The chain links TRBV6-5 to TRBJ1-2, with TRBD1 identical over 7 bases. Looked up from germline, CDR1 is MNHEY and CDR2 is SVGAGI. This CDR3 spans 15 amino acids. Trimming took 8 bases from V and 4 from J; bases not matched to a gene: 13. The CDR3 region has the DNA TGTGCCAGCTCTTCCTCCCAGGGGGGGCTCTATGGCTACACCTTC. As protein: CASSSSQGGLYGYTF.

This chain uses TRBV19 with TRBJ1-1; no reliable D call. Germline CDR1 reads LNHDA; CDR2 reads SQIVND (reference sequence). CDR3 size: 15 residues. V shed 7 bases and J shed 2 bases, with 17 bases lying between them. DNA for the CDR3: TGTGCCAGTAAGGCCCTAGGGCAGTTTAACACTGAAGCTTTCTTT. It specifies CASKALGQFNTEAFF.

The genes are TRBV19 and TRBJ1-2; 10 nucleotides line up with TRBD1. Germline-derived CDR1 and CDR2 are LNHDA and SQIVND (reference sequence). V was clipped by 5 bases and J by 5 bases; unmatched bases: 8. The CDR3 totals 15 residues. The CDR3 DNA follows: TGTGCCAGTAGTTCCCGACAGGGGGCGGGTTATGGCTACACCTTC. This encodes CASSSRQGAGYGYTF.